Many counts were recorded for the clone carrying this T cell receptor (beta chain). The target antigen is unknown. The data were taken from a study of molecular identifiers for immune sequencing clone quantification. As for the study in general: Four of five RNA aliquots from approximately 22,000 or 94,000 naive CD8 T cells were sequenced. Study-wide results and limits: Barcodes shared by identical TCR molecules could lead to underestimated sizes of highly expanded clones.

CDR3 length: 16 amino acids. Between the trimmed V and J ends, which lost 0 bases and 6 bases, there was a span of 21 bases. Germline V CDR1 and CDR2: SQVTM, ANQGSEA. TCRdb re-called the PCR reads through MiXCR, storing one row per CDR3 protein. Of over 550,000 distinct CDR3 sequences in the sample, approximately 24% were seen once. Sequences were obtained from naive CD8+ T cells from blood, with Jurkat cell RNA spiked in. The subset denotes: FACS-sorted CD8+CD4-CCR7+CD45RA+ naive T cells. The chain has TRBV29-1 and TRBJ2-7, with D perhaps given as TRBD1 or TRBD2 (5 bases each). This receptor was taken from a human donor in good health. Some libraries in this study had Jurkat cell RNA spiked in. The CDR3: CSVEDQQATMRGEQYF. The CDR3 bases are TGCAGCGTTGAAGACCAACAGGCTACGATGAGGGGCGAGCAGTACTTC.